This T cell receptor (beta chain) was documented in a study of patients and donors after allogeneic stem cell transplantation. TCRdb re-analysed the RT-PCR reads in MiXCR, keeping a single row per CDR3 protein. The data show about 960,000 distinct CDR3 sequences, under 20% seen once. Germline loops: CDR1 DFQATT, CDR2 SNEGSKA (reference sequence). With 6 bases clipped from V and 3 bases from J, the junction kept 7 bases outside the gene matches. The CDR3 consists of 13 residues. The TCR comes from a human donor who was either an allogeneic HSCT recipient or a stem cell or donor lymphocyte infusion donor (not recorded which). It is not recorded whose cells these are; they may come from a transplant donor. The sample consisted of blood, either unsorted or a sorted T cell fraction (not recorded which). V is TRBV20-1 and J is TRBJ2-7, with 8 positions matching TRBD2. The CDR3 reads CSATPGLDYEQYF. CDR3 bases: TGCAGTGCAACCCCGGGACTAGACTACGAGCAGTACTTC.